This TCR beta chain was retrieved from a study of T-cell memory formation after mild COVID-19. Deletions cut 0 bases from V and 5 bases from J, with 6 bases between. The CDR3 loop spans 13 amino acids. Germline V gives CDR1 MNHNY, CDR2 SVGAGI (reference sequence). Each CDR3 protein is one row after TCRdb ran MiXCR on the 5' RACE reads. The sample consists of 400,000 to 500,000 distinct CDR3 sequences, about 20% of them appearing once. Study-wide points: Some clones that responded turned up in pre-infection memory, which suggests that cross-reactive memory joined in. Contracting clones from day 15 to 85 had balanced CD4/CD8; later expanders favoured CD4+.

Details on this clonotype: Its antigen is not known.

This chain joins TRBV6-6 and TRBJ2-3, with D tentatively TRBD2 (6 bases). Material for sequencing was PBMCs or a T cell subset sorted from them (not recorded which). The receptor was derived from an adult woman who had mild COVID-19 (a few samples of this study predate the infection). Cell type and time point are not known. The CDR3 nucleotides read TGTGCCAGCAGTTACTCGGGGGGAGATACGCAGTATTTT. Amino acid sequence: CASSYSGGDTQYF.